What follows describes a single T cell receptor beta chain. The antigen remains undetermined. Treatment described: randomized to nivolumab then ipilimumab (arm A) or the reverse (arm B). DNA-damaging chemotherapy had not been given to any patient beforehand. Libraries were prepared by immunoSEQ multiplex PCR; TCRdb keeps only in-frame clonotypes and omits some of them. The repertoire holds about 13,000 clones, with less than 35% as singletons. Germline CDR1 MGHDK, CDR2 SYGVNS. V dropped 8 bases and J dropped 3; count of bases not matched to a gene: 10. The CDR3 loop spans 15 amino acids. The sample originates from a study of sequential checkpoint blockade in melanoma. Study in general: DNA from 85 to 95 pretreatment tumor samples underwent TCRβ immunosequencing. Study-wide results and limits: PD-L1 staining and CD8+ counts, not mutational load, tracked tumor T-cell clonality.

This TCR came from a human donor with melanoma. The chain employs TRBV25-1 and TRBJ1-3, with 7 positions matching TRBD1. The sample was tumor tissue (inferred from file names), taken from a patient given nivolumab and ipilimumab in sequence. This CDR3 reads CASEGTGEDGNTIYF. For the CDR3, the DNA is TGTGCCAGCGAGGGAACAGGGGAGGATGGAAACACCATATATTTT.